The 10 T cell receptor beta chains listed next were all sequenced from one sample in a study of blood T cells in healthy people across ages. The authors ran a second PCR of about 6 to 12 cycles using a sample-barcoded 5' primer and a J-beta primer mix. MiXCR was run by TCRdb on the 5' RACE reads, yielding one entry per CDR3 protein. The sample lists over a million distinct CDR3 sequences, less than 50% occurring once. The sample was blood. The receptor set was obtained from a woman aged 60 to 75 in good health.

The J gene is TRBJ2-7, the V gene TRBV28; 10 bases match TRBD1. Germline V lookup: CDR1 MDHEN, CDR2 SYDVKM. The CDR3 runs 16 residues. Losses at the gene ends were 6 bases for V and 3 bases for J; bases not matched to a gene: 11. The CDR3 sequence is CASSLGGQGTYYEQYF. CDR3 nucleotides: TGTGCCAGCAGCCTAGGGGGACAGGGGACTTACTACGAGCAGTACTTC.

This chain links TRBV5-1 with TRBJ2-5, with 8 bases aligning to TRBD1. The CDR3 covers 15 residues. Germline CDR1 SGHRS, CDR2 YFSETQ. V lost 4 bases, J lost 11 bases, and 16 bases stayed unmatched. The CDR3 sequence: CASSQDRVAYNEQYF. The CDR3 DNA reads TGCGCCAGCAGCCAGGACAGGGTGGCCTACAATGAGCAGTACTTC.

This clonotype was counted a few times. This chain uses TRBV11-2 with TRBJ2-7; D not certain. Germline loops: CDR1 SGHAT, CDR2 FQNNGV. The CDR3 runs 14 residues. V gave up 8 bases and J gave up 0 bases, with 14 bases separating them. The CDR3 coding sequence is TGTGCCAGCGGAAGGTCGGGTACCTCCTACGAGCAGTACTTC. Translation gives CASGRSGTSYEQYF.

The CDR3 DNA is TGTGCCAGCAGTTACTCGCCCAGCCCGGGAACCTTTACGAACGAGCAGTACTTC. Protein: CASSYSPSPGTFTNEQYF. The chain couples TRBV6-5 to TRBJ2-5; D is possibly TRBD2 (5 bases). The J call could be wrong; TRBJ2-7 is a better fit for the DNA end. This CDR3 is built from 18 residues. Germline V lookup: CDR1 MNHEY, CDR2 SVGAGI.

The chain is built from TRBV29-1 and TRBJ2-5, with 9 bases fitting TRBD1. This CDR3 is built from 14 residues. J gave up 7 bases and V 3 bases, and 9 bases lay outside the gene matches. Germline V lookup: CDR1 SQVTM, CDR2 ANQGSEA. The CDR3 reads CSVDLQGATGTQYF. The CDR3 DNA sequence: TGCAGCGTTGATTTACAGGGGGCGACAGGGACCCAGTACTTC.

The V and J genes are TRBV7-8 and TRBJ2-2; the D gene could be TRBD1 or TRBD2 (5 bases each). Germline CDR1 and CDR2: SGHVS and FQNEAQ. The V end lost 4 bases, the J end lost 2 bases, and 14 bases lay between the germline ends. The CDR3 covers 16 residues. In nucleotides, the CDR3 is TGTGCCAGCAGCTCACGGGACGGGGCAAACACCGGGGAGCTGTTTTTT. It encodes CASSSRDGANTGELFF.

The rearrangement uses TRBV5-1 and TRBJ2-3; 8 nucleotides align to TRBD2. After removal of 4 bases from V and 1 base from J, the junction contained 5 bases not matched to a gene. CDR1 and CDR2 (germline): SGHRS, YFSETQ. The CDR3 length is 15 residues. CDR3 in DNA: TGCGCCAGCAGCGATAGCGGGAAGGGCACAGATACGCAGTATTTT. It codes for CASSDSGKGTDTQYF.

This clonotype was seen at least ten times. The chain is built from TRBV20-1 and TRBJ1-1, with D hard to call. Germline lookup yields CDR1 DFQATT and CDR2 SNEGSKA (reference sequence). V lost 4 bases, J lost 6 bases, and 18 bases lay in between. The CDR3 totals 14 residues. Written as DNA, the CDR3 is TGCAGTGCTACCCAGACCCTAACCGGAGCTGAAGCTTTCTTT. This gives the protein CSATQTLTGAEAFF.

The rearrangement uses TRBV30 and TRBJ2-4, with D perhaps TRBD2 (5 bases). Germline-derived CDR1 and CDR2 are GTSNPN and SVGIG (reference sequence). V was clipped by 0 bases and J by 13 bases, with 16 bases between them. The CDR3 covers 13 residues. CDR3: CAWSVSAQWEQYF. CDR3 bases: TGTGCCTGGAGTGTAAGTGCCCAATGGGAGCAGTACTTC. Full variable domain (remainder filled in from reference TRBV30 and TRBJ2-4): SQTIHQWPATLVQPVGSPLSLECTVEGTSNPNLYWYRQAAGRGLQLLFYSVGIGQISSEVPQNLSASRPQDRQFILSSKKLLLSDSGFYLCAWSVSAQWEQYFGAGTRLSVL.

The chain recombines TRBV7-2 with TRBJ2-5; no reliable D call. The CDR3 sequence is 13 residues long. V dropped 2 bases and J dropped 4 bases, with 8 bases sitting between them. Germline assignment: CDR1 SGHTA and CDR2 FQGNSA. CDR3 coding DNA: TGTGCCAGCAGCTTATACCCTGCAGAGACCCAGTACTTC. It encodes CASSLYPAETQYF.